This is a list of T cell receptor beta chains from one sample in a study of cytomegalovirus exposure and HLA in healthy donors. Method: immunoSEQ multiplex PCR; TCRdb's copy keeps in-frame clones and lacks some. The table shows 150,000 or so clones, with around four fifths occurring only once. The sample consisted of PBMCs. The source is a man aged 30 to 39 in good health and CMV-seronegative. Both conserved end residues are part of each CDR3. A D gene is named only where the DNA matches it firmly. Only part of the rows carry a size: once, few, many, or a class if the clone is expanded.

j_gene,v_gene,abundance,d_gene,len,CDR3aa,CDR3nt
TRBJ2-7,TRBV7-9,NA,NA,14,CASSLTYRDDEQYF,TGTGCCAGCAGCTTAACTTACAGGGACGACGAGCAGTACTTC
TRBJ1-6,TRBV11-2,once,NA,15,CASSLEPGKNSPLHF,TGTGCCAGCAGCTTAGAGCCAGGGAAAAATTCACCCCTCCACTTT
TRBJ1-5,TRBV4-1,NA,NA,15,CASSQEVDKHQPQHF,TGCGCCAGCAGCCAAGAAGTTGATAAGCATCAGCCCCAGCATTTT
TRBJ2-2,TRBV19,NA,NA,15,CASSTQGSGTGELFF,TGTGCCAGTAGTACCCAGGGGTCAGGCACCGGGGAGCTGTTTTTT
TRBJ1-5,TRBV6-5,NA,TRBD1,14,CASREQGGNQPQHF,TGTGCCAGCAGAGAACAGGGGGGGAATCAGCCCCAGCATTTT
TRBJ2-2,TRBV5-1,NA,NA,14,CASSFEGNTGELFF,TGCGCCAGCAGCTTTGAGGGAAACACCGGGGAGCTGTTTTTT
TRBJ1-1,TRBV5-1,NA,NA,13,CASSLDAGGEAFF,TGCGCCAGCAGCTTGGATGCTGGGGGCGAAGCTTTCTTT
TRBJ1-1,TRBV6-5,few,TRBD1,14,CASRTRDSRTEAFF,TGTGCCAGCAGGACCAGGGACAGTCGAACTGAAGCTTTCTTT
TRBJ2-3,TRBV2,NA,NA,15,CASIMIGQSTDTQYF,TGTGCCAGCATAATGATCGGACAGAGCACAGATACGCAGTATTTT
TRBJ1-2,TRBV5-4,NA,NA,16,CASSLGPGGWNYGYTF,TGTGCCAGCAGCCTTGGCCCTGGGGGCTGGAACTATGGCTACACCTTC
TRBJ2-1,TRBV11-3,NA,TRBD1,16,CASSAGQGHDYNEQFF,TGTGCCAGCAGCGCGGGACAGGGACATGACTACAATGAGCAGTTCTTC
TRBJ2-3,TRBV6-6,NA,NA,13,CASSYSYSSAAYF,TGTGCCAGCAGTTACTCCTACAGCTCGGCAGCGTATTTT
TRBJ2-2,TRBV7-9,NA,NA,15,CSSSPGVGNTGELFF,TGTTCCAGCAGCCCAGGTGTGGGGAACACCGGGGAGCTGTTTTTT
TRBJ2-5,TRBV5-4,NA,TRBD2,14,CASSLGGGRETQYF,TGTGCCAGCAGCTTGGGCGGGGGGCGGGAGACCCAGTACTTC
TRBJ2-6,TRBV28,NA,NA,16,CASRAVAPPGANVLTF,TGTGCCTCGCGGGCGGTTGCTCCGCCTGGGGCCAACGTCCTGACTTTC
TRBJ1-2,TRBV6-5,NA,TRBD1,15,CASSYGATGIDGYTF,TGTGCCAGCAGTTATGGAGCGACAGGGATCGATGGCTACACCTTC
TRBJ2-3,TRBV11-3,NA,TRBD2,16,CASSRGTSGRTDTQYF,TGTGCCAGCAGCCGAGGGACTAGCGGGAGGACAGATACGCAGTATTTT
TRBJ1-2,TRBV5-6,NA,NA,16,CASSSLRGAFWYGYTF,TGTGCCAGCAGCAGCTTGCGGGGCGCTTTTTGGTATGGCTACACCTTC
TRBJ2-1,TRBV4-3,few,NA,17,CASSPSVAQSSYNEQFF,TGCGCCAGCAGCCCCTCAGTCGCCCAATCTTCCTACAATGAGCAGTTCTTC
TRBJ2-3,TRBV7-2,few,TRBD2,17,CASSLRTSGVYTDTQYF,TGTGCCAGCAGCTTAAGAACTAGCGGGGTCTACACAGATACGCAGTATTTT
TRBJ2-7,TRBV5-6,few,NA,12,CASSLGDYEQYF,TGTGCCAGCAGCTTAGGAGATTACGAGCAGTACTTC
TRBJ2-7,TRBV6-5,once,NA,16,CASSYSGQPGSYEQYF,TGTGCCAGCAGTTACTCCGGACAGCCCGGCTCCTACGAGCAGTACTTC
TRBJ2-4,TRBV7-6,once,TRBD1,13,CASSSPGGDIQYF,TGTGCCAGCAGCTCCCCAGGGGGCGACATTCAGTACTTC
TRBJ2-7,TRBV6-5,NA,NA,15,CASSYSQGSLYEQYF,TGTGCCAGCAGTTACTCCCAGGGGAGTCTCTACGAGCAGTACTTC
TRBJ2-1,TRBV11-3,once,NA,16,CASSLATGSSYNEQFF,TGTGCCAGCAGCTTAGCGACAGGAAGCTCCTACAATGAGCAGTTCTTC
TRBJ2-5,TRBV6-5,once,NA,16,CASSYSWGGAKETQYF,TGTGCCAGCAGTTACTCGTGGGGGGGGGCTAAAGAGACCCAGTACTTC
TRBJ2-7,TRBV4-3,few,TRBD2,15,CASSQGELAEYEQYF,TGCGCCAGCAGCCAAGGGGAGCTAGCGGAGTACGAGCAGTACTTC
TRBJ2-7,TRBV10-1,NA,NA,13,CASSESGLGEQYF,TGCGCCAGCAGTGAGTCGGGGCTAGGCGAGCAGTACTTC
TRBJ2-1,TRBV7-9,NA,TRBD1,16,CASSGTGPYPYNEQFF,TGTGCCAGCAGCGGGACAGGGCCCTACCCCTACAATGAGCAGTTCTTC
TRBJ2-2,TRBV10-1,NA,NA,16,CASSESNRANTGELFF,TGCGCCAGCAGTGAGTCGAACAGGGCGAACACCGGGGAGCTGTTTTTT
TRBJ2-5,TRBV11-2,few,NA,15,CASSLEPGWQETQYF,TGTGCCAGCAGCTTAGAGCCAGGGTGGCAAGAGACCCAGTACTTC
TRBJ1-5,TRBV19,NA,TRBD1,20,CASSPRPGQRRSDSNQPQHF,TGTGCCAGTAGTCCGAGACCGGGACAGAGACGTAGTGATAGCAATCAGCCCCAGCATTTT
TRBJ2-7,TRBV11-2,NA,TRBD2,13,CACGGGLSYEQYF,TGTGCCTGCGGGGGGGGCCTCTCCTACGAGCAGTACTTC
TRBJ2-6,TRBV7-2,NA,TRBD1,19,CASSSHLPGQAAGANVLTF,TGTGCCAGCAGCTCCCACCTGCCGGGACAGGCGGCTGGGGCCAACGTCCTGACTTTC
TRBJ1-1,TRBV7-7,NA,NA,13,CASSLFEDTEAFF,TGTGCTAGCAGCTTATTCGAGGACACTGAAGCTTTCTTT
TRBJ1-2,TRBV6-5,few,NA,14,CARPPGLPNYGYTF,TGTGCCAGACCACCGGGACTTCCCAACTATGGCTACACCTTC
TRBJ2-2,TRBV2,NA,TRBD1,16,CASRSGAGGDTGELFF,TGTGCCAGCAGGTCAGGGGCAGGGGGTGACACCGGGGAGCTGTTTTTT
TRBJ2-3,TRBV4-3,NA,NA,14,CASSQDAGSDTQYF,TGCGCCAGCAGCCAAGATGCGGGGTCAGATACGCAGTATTTT
TRBJ2-4,TRBV4-1,NA,TRBD1,16,CASSPTGVSAKNIQYF,TGCGCCAGCAGCCCGACAGGGGTGTCAGCCAAAAACATTCAGTACTTC
TRBJ2-5,TRBV7-2,NA,NA,11,CASSATETQYF,TGTGCCAGCAGCGCAACTGAGACCCAGTACTTC
TRBJ2-7,TRBV6-1,NA,NA,14,CASSPRTESYEQYF,TGTGCCAGCAGTCCCCGGACAGAGTCCTACGAGCAGTACTTC
TRBJ1-2,TRBV7-6,NA,NA,15,CASSQAGGPRVGYTF,TGTGCCAGTTCCCAAGCGGGGGGCCCGCGGGTTGGCTACACCTTC
TRBJ2-7,TRBV10-3,NA,NA,16,CAISKTWTSDGYEQYF,TGTGCCATCAGCAAGACTTGGACTTCGGACGGCTACGAGCAGTACTTC
TRBJ2-4,TRBV30,NA,NA,15,CAWSVMAGRRNIQYF,TGTGCCTGGAGTGTAATGGCAGGGCGGCGAAACATTCAGTACTTC
TRBJ1-2,TRBV28,NA,NA,13,CASRQGGNYGYTF,TGTGCCAGCAGGCAGGGAGGTAACTATGGCTACACCTTC
TRBJ2-7,TRBV10-1,NA,TRBD1,15,CASSETGTGFHEQYF,TGCGCCAGCAGTGAGACCGGGACAGGGTTCCACGAGCAGTACTTC
TRBJ2-7,TRBV18,NA,TRBD1,16,CASSPQDRAPSYEQYF,TGTGCCAGCTCACCTCAGGACAGGGCCCCCTCCTACGAGCAGTACTTC
TRBJ1-1,TRBV6-1,NA,TRBD1,13,CASSEAWDREAFF,TGTGCCAGCAGTGAAGCTTGGGACAGAGAAGCTTTCTTT
TRBJ2-7,TRBV5-6,NA,TRBD1,16,CASSFGQGAFFYEQYF,TGTGCCAGCAGCTTCGGACAGGGGGCCTTCTTCTACGAGCAGTACTTC
TRBJ2-7,TRBV15,NA,NA,12,CATSRGERVEYF,TGTGCCACCAGCAGAGGGGAGAGGGTAGAGTACTTC
TRBJ2-7,TRBV7-2,NA,TRBD1,16,CASSLVGDRDSYEQYF,TGTGCCAGCAGCTTAGTTGGGGACAGGGACTCCTACGAGCAGTACTTC
TRBJ2-1,TRBV10-1,NA,TRBD1,20,CASSVVLRTGKIPSYNEQFF,TGCGCCAGCAGTGTAGTACTTAGGACAGGGAAAATTCCTTCCTACAATGAGCAGTTCTTC
TRBJ2-3,TRBV18,few,NA,14,CASLNTWETYTQYF,TGTGCCAGCCTTAACACCTGGGAGACGTATACGCAGTATTTT
TRBJ1-2,TRBV14,NA,NA,15,CASSFRTDSNYGYTF,TGTGCCAGCAGTTTCAGGACAGATTCTAACTATGGCTACACCTTC
TRBJ2-7,TRBV4-2,once,NA,13,CASSQDTGREQYF,TGTGCCAGCAGCCAAGATACTGGGCGCGAGCAGTACTTC
TRBJ2-2,TRBV5-1,NA,TRBD2,17,CASSHPVLGEGTGELFF,TGCGCCAGCAGCCACCCGGTTCTGGGGGAGGGCACCGGGGAGCTGTTTTTT
TRBJ2-6,TRBV30,NA,NA,15,CAWSVGSSGANVLTF,TGTGCCTGGAGTGTCGGTAGCTCTGGGGCCAACGTCCTGACTTTC
TRBJ1-1,TRBV19,once,TRBD1,17,CASSIDGGTGSTTEAFF,TGTGCCAGTAGTATAGATGGAGGGACAGGGAGTACCACTGAAGCTTTCTTT
TRBJ1-2,TRBV7-8,NA,NA,15,CASSPDRFANYGYTF,TGTGCCAGCAGCCCCGACAGGTTTGCTAACTATGGCTACACCTTC